Given below is one T cell receptor beta chain in context. V lost 5 bases and J 7 bases, leaving 8 bases between the germline ends. The V gene's germline CDR1 is LNHDA and CDR2 SQIVND (reference sequence). The CDR3 runs 11 residues. The data stem from a study of blood T cell repertoires in COVID-19. The wider study: PBMCs, B-cell-depleted T cells, or T cells provided the cDNA or gDNA that made up the material.

Generated by immunoSEQ multiplex PCR, the TCRdb table keeps only in-frame clones and is missing some. The repertoire holds approximately 190,000 clones, with under 85% as singletons. The sequenced sample was peripheral blood. This TCR derives from a middle-aged woman with acute or convalescent COVID-19. The rearrangement links TRBV19 to TRBJ2-5; D is unresolved. The CDR3 nucleotides read TGTGCCAGTAGTTGTCCCGGGACCCAGTACTTC. Amino acids: CASSCPGTQYF.